This T cell receptor beta chain was observed in a study of blood T cell repertoires in COVID-19. Across the study: Material from acute and convalescent COVID-19 was sourced from the United States, Italy and Spain. From T cells, B-cell-depleted T cells, or PBMCs came the material, which was cDNA or gDNA.

This table comes from immunoSEQ multiplex PCR, and its TCRdb copy is limited to in-frame clones, with some not included. Among roughly 100,000 clones listed, 70% to 90% were seen once. After removal of 5 bases from V and 2 bases from J, the junction contained 6 bases not matched to a gene. Germline assignment: CDR1 MNHNY and CDR2 SVGAGI (reference sequence). This CDR3 is built from 15 residues. As concerns this clone: Other DNA variants within this sample encode the same CDR3.

The chain recombines TRBV6-6 with TRBJ2-7, with TRBD1 matching 10 bases. The sample consisted of peripheral blood. The source is a man aged 50 or older with active COVID-19. For the CDR3, the DNA is TGTGCCAGCAGTCCGAGACAGGGGGCGGCCTACGAGCAGTACTTC. Translated: CASSPRQGAAYEQYF.